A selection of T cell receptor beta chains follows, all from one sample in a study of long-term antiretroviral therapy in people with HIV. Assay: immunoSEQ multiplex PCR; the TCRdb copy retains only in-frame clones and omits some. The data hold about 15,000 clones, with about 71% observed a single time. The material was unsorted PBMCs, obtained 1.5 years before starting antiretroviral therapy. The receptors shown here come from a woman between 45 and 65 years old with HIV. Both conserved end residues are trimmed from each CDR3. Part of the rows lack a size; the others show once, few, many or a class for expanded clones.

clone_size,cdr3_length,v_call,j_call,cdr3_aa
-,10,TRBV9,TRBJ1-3,ASSDNRNTIY
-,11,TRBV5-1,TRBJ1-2,ASSFQGADGYT
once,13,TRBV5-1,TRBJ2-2,ASSFRTGGLGELF
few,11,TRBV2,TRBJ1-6,ATSTGLNSPLH
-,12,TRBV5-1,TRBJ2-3,ASTPGDNTDTQY
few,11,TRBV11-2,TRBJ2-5,ASSSLALETQY
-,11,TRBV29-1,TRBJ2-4,SLTGWEENIQY
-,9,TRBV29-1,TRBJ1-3,SVEVVGTIY
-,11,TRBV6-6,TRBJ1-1,ASSLTGNTEAF
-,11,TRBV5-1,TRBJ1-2,ASSLGTAYGYT